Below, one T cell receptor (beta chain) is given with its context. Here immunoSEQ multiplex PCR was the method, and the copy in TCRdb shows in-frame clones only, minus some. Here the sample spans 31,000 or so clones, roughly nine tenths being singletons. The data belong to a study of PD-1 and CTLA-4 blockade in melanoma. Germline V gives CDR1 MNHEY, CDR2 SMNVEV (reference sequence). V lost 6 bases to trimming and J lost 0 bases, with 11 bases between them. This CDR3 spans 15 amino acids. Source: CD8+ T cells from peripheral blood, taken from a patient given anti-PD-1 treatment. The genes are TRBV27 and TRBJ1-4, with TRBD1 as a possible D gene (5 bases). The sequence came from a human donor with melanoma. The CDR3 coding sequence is TGTGCCAGCAGAGAGGGGACGACAACTAATGAAAAACTGTTTTTT. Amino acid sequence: CASREGTTTNEKLFF.